The subject of this entry is one T cell receptor (beta chain). Germline CDR1 reads DFQATT; CDR2 reads SNEGSKA (reference sequence). J was trimmed by 2 bases and V by 5 bases; bases with no gene match: 18. The CDR3 runs 17 residues. The source of the sample is a study of CD8 T cells in Susac syndrome. Peripheral blood CD8+ and CD4+ T cells were profiled by TCR beta sequencing. The multiple sclerosis control cohort comprised treatment-naive individuals presenting with stable or active relapsing-remitting disease. FACS enriched CD8+ TEMRA cells, while bulk CD8+ and CD4+ were negatively isolated. The RNA, 0.5 to 1 ug, was put through reverse transcription using random hexamers. With immunoSEQ multiplex PCR, TCR beta CDR3 was amplified across 54 Vbeta and 13 Jbeta. TCRdb redid the calling of the immunoSEQ multiplex PCR reads with MiXCR, one entry per CDR3 protein. The repertoire holds fewer than 300,000 distinct CDR3 sequences, with about 88% as singletons.

Sequenced sample: CD8+ T cells from PBMCs. This TCR was sampled from a human donor with multiple sclerosis. The V gene is TRBV20-1, the J gene TRBJ2-7; 7 bases map to TRBD1. CDR3 amino acids: CSAPRETQTGVAYEQYF. DNA for the CDR3: TGCAGTGCTCCCCGAGAAACCCAAACAGGGGTCGCCTACGAGCAGTACTTC.